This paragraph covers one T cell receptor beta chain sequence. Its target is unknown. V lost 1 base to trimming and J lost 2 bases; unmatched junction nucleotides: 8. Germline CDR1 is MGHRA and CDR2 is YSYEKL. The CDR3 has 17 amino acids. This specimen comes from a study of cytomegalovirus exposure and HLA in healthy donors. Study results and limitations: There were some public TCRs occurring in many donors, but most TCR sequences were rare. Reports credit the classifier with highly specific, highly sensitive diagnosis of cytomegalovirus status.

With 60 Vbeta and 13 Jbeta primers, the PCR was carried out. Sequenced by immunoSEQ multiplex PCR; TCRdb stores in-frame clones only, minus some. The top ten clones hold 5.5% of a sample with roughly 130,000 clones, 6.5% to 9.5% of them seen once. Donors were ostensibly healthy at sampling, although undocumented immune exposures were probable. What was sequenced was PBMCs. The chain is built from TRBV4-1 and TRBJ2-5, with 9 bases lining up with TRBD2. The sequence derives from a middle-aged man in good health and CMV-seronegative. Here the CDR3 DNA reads TGCGCCAGCAGCCAAGGAGGGCGGGGGGGCTATCAAGAGACCCAGTACTTC. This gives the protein CASSQGGRGGYQETQYF.